These 15 T cell receptor beta chains were all obtained from the same sample, sequenced in a study of T cell responses to AZD1222 COVID-19 vaccine. Data came from immunoSEQ multiplex PCR; TCRdb stores just in-frame clones and leaves some out. Seen here are 100,000 or so clones, 70% to 90% observed once, and the top ten hold approximately 5.1%. Source: peripheral blood, taken on day 0 of AZD1222 vaccination. The receptor set was obtained from an adult in good health.

The V call is TRBV4-2, the J call TRBJ2-2; 13 bases line up with TRBD2. This CDR3 is built from 18 residues. CDR1 LGHNA and CDR2 YNFKEQ come from the germline V gene. With 1 base clipped from V and 0 bases from J, the junction kept 2 bases outside the gene matches. The CDR3 nucleotides read TGTGCCAGCAGCCAAGGACTAGCGGGAGGCCCGAACACCGGGGAGCTGTTTTTT. This encodes CASSQGLAGGPNTGELFF.

This chain connects TRBV28 to TRBJ1-2; unclear D gene. The germline V gene encodes CDR1 MDHEN and CDR2 SYDVKM. V lost 1 base to trimming and J lost 9 bases, with 15 bases between them. The CDR3 spans 14 residues. The CDR3 region is CASSLFRRSGSYTF. The CDR3 bases are TGTGCCAGCAGTTTATTCCGTCGGAGTGGGAGCTACACCTTC.

This rearrangement joins TRBV12-3 or TRBV12-4 to TRBJ1-6, with 9 positions matching TRBD1. The CDR3 runs to 13 residues. The J segment lost 14 bases and the V segment lost 0 bases, leaving 2 bases of the junction unmatched. The CDR3 nucleotides read TGTGCCAGCAGTTTAGCGGGACAGGGAGCCCTCCACTTT. Amino acids: CASSLAGQGALHF.

The rearrangement joins TRBV6-5 to TRBJ2-6; 7 bases are a match to TRBD1. CDR1 and CDR2 from the germline V gene are MNHEY and SVGAGI. The V and J ends lost 7 bases and 2 bases, in that order; junction bases with no gene match: 5. The CDR3 spans 15 residues. Here the CDR3 DNA reads TGTGCCAGCACCATAACAGGGGCTGGGGCCAACGTCCTGACTTTC. Residues: CASTITGAGANVLTF.

V usage is TRBV7-3 and J usage is TRBJ2-3; D unclear. The length of the CDR3 is 14 residues. V lost 5 bases, J lost 4 bases, and 13 bases lay in between. Germline assignment: CDR1 SGHTA and CDR2 FQGTGA. The CDR3 sequence: CASSPLGFADTQYF. The CDR3 coding sequence is TGTGCCAGCAGCCCTTTGGGTTTTGCAGATACGCAGTATTTT.

The V call is TRBV6-2 or TRBV6-3, the J call TRBJ2-5; the match to TRBD1 covers 7 bases. This CDR3 comprises 16 residues. Germline CDR1 is MNHEY and CDR2 is SVGEGT. V dropped 6 bases and J dropped 9; count of bases not matched to a gene: 19. The CDR3 nucleotides read TGTGCCAGCAGCCCTCCCGGGACACAGGGGCAGAGGGCCCAGTACTTC. It specifies CASSPPGTQGQRAQYF.

The V and J genes are TRBV10-3 and TRBJ1-3; D ambiguous. Deletions cut 0 bases from V and 1 base from J, with 7 bases between. Germline values: CDR1 ENHRY, CDR2 SYGVKD. There are 15 residues in the CDR3. CDR3 loop: CAISESGISGNTIYF. CDR3 nucleotides: TGTGCCATCAGTGAGTCCGGGATTTCTGGAAACACCATATATTTT.

By proportion, this clone is medium-sized (0.01 to 0.1%). The chain links TRBV7-6 to TRBJ2-2, with TRBD1 matching 12 bases. This CDR3 is built from 18 residues. With V trimmed by 2 bases and J by 3 bases, 7 bases remained unmatched. Germline-derived CDR1 and CDR2 are SGHVS and FNYEAQ. CDR3 protein: CASSLIPGQGAYTGELFF. The CDR3 coding sequence is TGTGCCAGCAGCTTAATACCGGGACAGGGGGCCTACACCGGGGAGCTGTTTTTT. Based on the CDR3 plus reference TRBV7-6 and TRBJ2-2, the full variable domain is GAGVSQSPRYKVTKRGQDVALRCDPISGHVSLYWYRQALGQGPEFLTYFNYEAQQDKSGLPNDRFSAERPEGSISTLTIQRTEQRDSAMYRCASSLIPGQGAYTGELFFGEGSRLTVL.

CDR3: CATSEGTRAQYF. CDR3 DNA sequence: TGTGCCACCAGTGAGGGGACTAGGGCCCAGTACTTC. This chain uses TRBV24-1 with TRBJ2-5, with 8 positions matching TRBD2. The germline V gene encodes CDR1 KGHDR and CDR2 SFDVKD. Trimming cost V 4 bases and J 9 bases; bases outside gene matches: 3. This CDR3 region has 12 residues.

The chain uses TRBV7-2 and TRBJ1-5; the D gene is possibly TRBD1 (5 bases). This CDR3 contains 14 residues. Between the trimmed V and J ends, which lost 5 bases and 3 bases, there was a span of 11 bases. Germline CDR1 and CDR2: SGHTA and FQGNSA. The CDR3 DNA reads as TGTGCCAGCAGCCCCCAGGGAGCCAATCAGCCCCAGCATTTT. It is translated as CASSPQGANQPQHF.

The chain links TRBV29-1 to TRBJ2-1; TRBD1 agrees at 9 bases. Germline CDR1 SQVTM, CDR2 ANQGSEA. After removal of 6 bases from V and 1 base from J, the junction contained 4 bases not matched to a gene. This CDR3 spans 14 amino acids. The CDR3 spells CSVGGQGSYNEQFF. CDR3 in DNA: TGCAGCGTCGGCGGACAGGGGTCCTACAATGAGCAGTTCTTC.

This clone was observed a single time. The chain combines TRBV24-1 with TRBJ1-5, with TRBD1 matching over 7 bases. The germline V gene has CDR1 KGHDR and CDR2 SFDVKD. The junction had 9 bases not matched to a gene; V was cut back by 10 bases and J by 7 bases. CDR3 length equals 13 residues. The CDR3 nucleotides read TGTGCCACTCAGGGGGGAATGGCGCAGCCCCAGCATTTT. It translates to CATQGGMAQPQHF.

This clone has a handful of counts. The chain has TRBV2 and TRBJ1-2; D is uncertain. Trimming pared 3 bases from V and 14 bases from J, leaving 10 bases between. Germline V gene lookup returns CDR1 SNHLY and CDR2 FYNNEI. The CDR3 consists of 10 residues. CDR3 bases: TGTGCCAGCAGTGAGAGACAACGGACCTTC. Translating it yields CASSERQRTF.

The chain joins TRBV21-1 to TRBJ1-2; TRBD1 is taken as the D call from the table, unchecked against the DNA. TRBV21-1 is a pseudogene segment. The CDR3 consists of 13 residues. The CDR3 region is CASSMTGIYGYTF. For the CDR3, the DNA is TGTGCCAGCAGCATGACAGGGATCTATGGCTACACCTTC.

The chain links TRBV5-6 to TRBJ1-2, with TRBD1 as a possible D gene (5 bases). V shed 3 bases and J shed 3 bases, with 24 bases lying between them. Germline CDR1 SGHDT, CDR2 YYEEEE. The CDR3 contains 18 residues. DNA of the CDR3: TGTGCCAGCAGCTCCATTCTCTGGGACCTTTCCCGGGACTATGGCTACACCTTC. It codes for CASSSILWDLSRDYGYTF. The complete variable domain, with remaining parts taken from reference TRBV5-6 and TRBJ1-2, reads DAGVTQSPTHLIKTRGQQVTLRCSPKSGHDTVSWYQQALGQGPQFIFQYYEEEERQRGNFPDRFSGHQFPNYSSELNVNALLLGDSALYLCASSSILWDLSRDYGYTFGSGTRLTVV.